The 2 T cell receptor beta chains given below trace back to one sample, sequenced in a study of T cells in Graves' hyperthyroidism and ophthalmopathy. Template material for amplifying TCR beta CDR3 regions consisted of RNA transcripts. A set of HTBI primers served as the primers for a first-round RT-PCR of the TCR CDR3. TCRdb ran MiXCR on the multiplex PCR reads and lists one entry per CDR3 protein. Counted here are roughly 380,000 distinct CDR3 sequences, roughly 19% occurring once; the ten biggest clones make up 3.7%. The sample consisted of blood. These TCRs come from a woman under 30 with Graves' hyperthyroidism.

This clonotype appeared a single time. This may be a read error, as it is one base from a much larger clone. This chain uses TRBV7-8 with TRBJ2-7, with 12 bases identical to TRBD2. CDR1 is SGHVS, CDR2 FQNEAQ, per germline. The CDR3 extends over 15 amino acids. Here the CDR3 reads CASSLRTSGVYEQDF. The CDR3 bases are TGTGCCAGCAGCCTAAGGACTAGCGGGGTCTACGAGCAGGACTTC.

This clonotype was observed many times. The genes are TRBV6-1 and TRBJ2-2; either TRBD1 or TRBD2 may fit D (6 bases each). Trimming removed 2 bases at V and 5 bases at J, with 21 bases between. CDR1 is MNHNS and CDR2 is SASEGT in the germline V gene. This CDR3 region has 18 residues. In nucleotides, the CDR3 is TGTGCCAGCAGTGAAACGTTGGGGGGACACGGGAGAACCGGGGAGCTGTTTTTT. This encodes CASSETLGGHGRTGELFF.